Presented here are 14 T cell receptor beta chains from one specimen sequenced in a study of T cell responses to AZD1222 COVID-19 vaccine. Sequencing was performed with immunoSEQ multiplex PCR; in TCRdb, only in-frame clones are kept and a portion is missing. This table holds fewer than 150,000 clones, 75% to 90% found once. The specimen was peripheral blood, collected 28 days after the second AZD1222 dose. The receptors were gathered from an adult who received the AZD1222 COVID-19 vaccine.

The CDR3, as DNA: TGTGCCAGCAGCTGGGGCCAGGTTTTTAACTATGGCTACACCTTC. Translated, it gives CASSWGQVFNYGYTF. This rearrangement joins TRBV5-6 to TRBJ1-2; D possibly corresponds to TRBD1 (5 bases). Per germline, CDR1 SGHDT and CDR2 YYEEEE. Trimming took 3 bases from V and 1 from J, leaving 13 bases between them. CDR3 length: 15 residues.

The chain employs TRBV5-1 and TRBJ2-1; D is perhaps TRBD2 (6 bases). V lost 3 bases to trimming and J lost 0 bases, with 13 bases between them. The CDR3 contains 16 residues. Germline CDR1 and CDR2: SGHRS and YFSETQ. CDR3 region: CASSSSSASSYNEQFF. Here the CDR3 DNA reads TGCGCCAGCAGCTCTTCTAGCGCGAGCTCCTACAATGAGCAGTTCTTC.

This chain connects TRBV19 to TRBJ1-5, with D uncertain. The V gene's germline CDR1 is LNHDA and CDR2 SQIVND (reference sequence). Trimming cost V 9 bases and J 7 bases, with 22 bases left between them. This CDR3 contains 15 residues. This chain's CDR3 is CASQSLRVGGQPQHF. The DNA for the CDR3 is TGTGCCAGCCAATCCCTGAGGGTTGGCGGGCAGCCCCAGCATTTT.

This CDR3 reads CASTVSGNTIYF. The CDR3 region has the DNA TGTGCCTCAACAGTGTCCGGAAACACCATATATTTT. The chain is built from TRBV30 and TRBJ1-3; D is ambiguous. The CDR3 extends over 12 amino acids. Germline CDR1 reads GTSNPN; CDR2 reads SVGIG (reference sequence). Trimming removed 7 bases from V and 4 bases from J, with 11 bases in between.

CDR3 bases: TGTGCCAGCAGTGAAGCAGCCGGGACATCGATTAGCAATCAGCCCCAGCATTTT. It yields the protein CASSEAAGTSISNQPQHF. The chain joins TRBV2 to TRBJ1-5; D is perhaps TRBD1 (6 bases). The CDR3 is 18 amino acids. The V gene's germline CDR1 is SNHLY and CDR2 FYNNEI. V was clipped by 0 bases and J by 0 bases, with 15 bases between them.

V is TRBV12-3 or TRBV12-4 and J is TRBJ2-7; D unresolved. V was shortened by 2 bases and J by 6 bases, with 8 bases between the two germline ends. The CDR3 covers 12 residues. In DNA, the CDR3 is TGTGCCAGCAGTTTACCGCGAGGCGAGCAGTACGTC. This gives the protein CASSLPRGEQYV.

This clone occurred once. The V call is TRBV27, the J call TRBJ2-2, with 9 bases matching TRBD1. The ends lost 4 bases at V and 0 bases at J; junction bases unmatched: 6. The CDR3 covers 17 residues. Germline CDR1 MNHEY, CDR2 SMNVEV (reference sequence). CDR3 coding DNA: TGTGCCAGCAGTTCGACCCGACAGGGGGCGAACACCGGGGAGCTGTTTTTT. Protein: CASSSTRQGANTGELFF.

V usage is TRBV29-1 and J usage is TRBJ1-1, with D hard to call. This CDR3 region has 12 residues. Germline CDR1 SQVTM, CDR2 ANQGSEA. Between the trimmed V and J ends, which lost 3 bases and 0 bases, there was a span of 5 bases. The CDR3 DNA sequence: TGCAGCGTTGAGCCGGTGAACACTGAAGCTTTCTTT. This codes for CSVEPVNTEAFF.

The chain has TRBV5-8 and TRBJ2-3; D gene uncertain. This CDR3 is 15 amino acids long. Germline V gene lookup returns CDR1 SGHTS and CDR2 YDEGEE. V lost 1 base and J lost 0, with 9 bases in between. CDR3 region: CASSLLGASTDTQYF. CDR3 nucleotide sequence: TGTGCCAGCAGCTTGCTTGGCGCTAGCACAGATACGCAGTATTTT.

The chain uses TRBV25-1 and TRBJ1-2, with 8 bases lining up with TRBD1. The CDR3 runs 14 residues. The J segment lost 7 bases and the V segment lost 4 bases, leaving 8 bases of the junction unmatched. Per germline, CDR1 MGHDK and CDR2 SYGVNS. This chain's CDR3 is CASSVDRAMGGYTF. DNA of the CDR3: TGTGCCAGCAGTGTGGACAGGGCTATGGGTGGCTACACCTTC.

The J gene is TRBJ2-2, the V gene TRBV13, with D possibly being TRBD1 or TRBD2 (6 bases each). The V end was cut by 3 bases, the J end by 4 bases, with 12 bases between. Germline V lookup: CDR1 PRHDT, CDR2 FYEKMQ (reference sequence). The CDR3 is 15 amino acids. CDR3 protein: CASSFPGAPTGELFF. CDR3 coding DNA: TGTGCCAGCAGCTTCCCGGGGGCCCCCACCGGGGAGCTGTTTTTT.

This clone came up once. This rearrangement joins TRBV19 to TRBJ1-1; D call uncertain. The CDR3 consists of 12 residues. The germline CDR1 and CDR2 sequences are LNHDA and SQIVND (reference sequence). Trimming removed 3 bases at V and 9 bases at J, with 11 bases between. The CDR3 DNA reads TGTGCCAGTAGTATCGGAGGGATTAAAGCTTTCTTT. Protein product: CASSIGGIKAFF.

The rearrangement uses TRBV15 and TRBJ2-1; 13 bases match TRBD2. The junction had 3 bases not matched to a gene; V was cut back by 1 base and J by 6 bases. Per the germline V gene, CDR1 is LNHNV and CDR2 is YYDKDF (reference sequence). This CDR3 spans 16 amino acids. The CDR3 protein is CATSRGGTSGVNEQFF. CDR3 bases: TGTGCCACCAGCAGAGGAGGGACTAGCGGGGTCAATGAGCAGTTCTTC.

The CDR3: CASSQVTSGGRRQETQYF. CDR3 DNA sequence: TGTGCCAGCAGCCAAGTTACTAGCGGGGGAAGAAGGCAAGAGACCCAGTACTTC. The chain employs TRBV3-1 (or the pseudogene TRBV3-2) and TRBJ2-5; 11 bases are shared with TRBD2. This CDR3 comprises 18 residues. V lost 1 base to trimming and J lost 2 bases; unmatched junction nucleotides: 9. CDR1 LGHDT and CDR2 YNNKEL come from the germline V gene (reference sequence).